What follows are 4 T cell receptor beta chains derived from one specimen sequenced in a study of human T cells and chemical hapten exposure. Each CDR3 protein is one row after TCRdb ran MiXCR on the RACE reads. The sample carries roughly 39,000 distinct CDR3 sequences, approximately 12% recorded once. Indicated time point: patch test 3, about 24 weeks after DPC sensitization. Treatment in this sample: therapeutic diphenylcyclopropenone sensitization with weekly scalp DPC. Whole blood that had not been fractionated was the source of extracted total RNA. Sequenced here: whole blood, sampled in connection with sensitization to the hapten diphenylcyclopropenone (DPC). These receptors were taken from a middle-aged woman with alopecia areata. Some clones in this sample may be carry-over from other donors' samples.

This chain connects TRBV4-1 to TRBJ2-1, with D hard to call. Germline CDR1 is MGHRA and CDR2 is YSYEKL. V lost 0 bases to trimming and J lost 6 bases, with 12 bases between them. This CDR3 region has 15 residues. CDR3 coding DNA: TGCGCCAGCAGCCAAGAAGCCAACTACCCCAATGAGCAGTTCTTC. It specifies CASSQEANYPNEQFF.

This clonotype has more than one count but fewer than ten. V and J are TRBV12-5 and TRBJ2-1, with D unresolved. The CDR3 runs to 11 residues. V lost 6 bases and J lost 5, with 5 bases in between. Germline assignment: CDR1 LGHNT and CDR2 FRNRAP. CDR3 sequence: CASGKNNEQFF. The CDR3 DNA reads TGTGCTAGTGGGAAAAACAATGAGCAGTTCTTC.

This clonotype came up many times. This chain joins TRBV5-1 and TRBJ2-3; 7 bases line up with TRBD1. The CDR3 covers 16 residues. The trim removed 0 bases at V and 4 bases at J, leaving 8 bases unmatched. The germline V gene has CDR1 SGHRS and CDR2 YFSETQ. The CDR3 bases are TGCGCCAGCAGCTTGGCCCGGGACAGAACCGCAGATACGCAGTATTTT. It is translated as CASSLARDRTADTQYF.

The chain employs TRBV29-1 and TRBJ2-1; D gene uncertain. CDR1 and CDR2 from the germline V gene are SQVTM and ANQGSEA. This CDR3 comprises 12 residues. V lost 3 bases and J 13 bases, leaving 16 bases between the germline ends. CDR3 in DNA: TGCAGCGTTGATTCCAGCCGCTCCTCACAGTTCTTC. Translating it yields CSVDSSRSSQFF.